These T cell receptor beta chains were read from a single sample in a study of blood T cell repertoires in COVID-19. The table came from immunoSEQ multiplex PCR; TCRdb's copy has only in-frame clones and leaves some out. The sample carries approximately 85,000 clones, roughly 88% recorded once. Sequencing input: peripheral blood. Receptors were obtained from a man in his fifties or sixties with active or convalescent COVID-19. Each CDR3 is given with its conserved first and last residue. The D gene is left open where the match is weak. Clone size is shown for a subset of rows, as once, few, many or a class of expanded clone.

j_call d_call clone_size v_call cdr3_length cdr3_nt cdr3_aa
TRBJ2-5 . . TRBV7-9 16 TGTGCCAGCAGCGCATCCTTTTGGGAGTTCAGAGAGACCCAGTACTTC CASSASFWEFRETQYF
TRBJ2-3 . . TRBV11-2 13 TGTGCCAGCAGCTTAGTAGTGAAGGGGGTTCAGTATTTT CASSLVVKGVQYF
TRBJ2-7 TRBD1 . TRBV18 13 TGTGCCAGCTCACCGGGACAGGGTAACGAGCAGTACTTC CASSPGQGNEQYF
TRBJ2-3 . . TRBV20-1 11 TGCAGTGCTAGCCGGGACAATACGCAGTATTTT CSASRDNTQYF
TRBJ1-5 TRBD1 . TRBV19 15 TGTGCCAGTAGATTCGACAGGGCAAGCAATCAGCCCCAGCATTTT CASRFDRASNQPQHF
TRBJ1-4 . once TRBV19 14 TGTGCCAGTAGTAGCCGGGATCGCGGTGAAAAACTGTTTTTT CASSSRDRGEKLFF
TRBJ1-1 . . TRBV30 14 TGTGCCTGGGGTTTGGGGGGGGCCGACACTGAAGCTTTCTTT CAWGLGGADTEAFF
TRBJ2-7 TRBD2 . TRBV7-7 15 TGTGCCAGCAGCTTAGGTACTAGCGGAACCTACGAGCAGTACTTC CASSLGTSGTYEQYF
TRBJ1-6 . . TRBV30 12 TGTGCCTGGAGTACGGTGAATTCACCCCTCCACTTT CAWSTVNSPLHF
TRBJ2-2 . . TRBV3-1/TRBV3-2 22 TGTGCCAGCAGCCAAGATAGGCCCGGTAGGAGGATAGGAAGGACGCATTACCGGGAGCTGTTTTTT CASSQDRPGRRIGRTHYRELFF
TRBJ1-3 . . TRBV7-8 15 TGTGCCAGCAGCTTTAGGGGGACCTCTGGAAACACCATATATTTT CASSFRGTSGNTIYF
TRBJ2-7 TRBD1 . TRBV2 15 TGTGCCAGCAGAAGACAGGGGGCAAGCTCCTACGAGCAGTACTTC CASRRQGASSYEQYF
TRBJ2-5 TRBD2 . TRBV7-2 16 TGTGCCAGCAGCCACGCCGGGGGGGCTAATAAGGAGACCCAGTACTTC CASSHAGGANKETQYF
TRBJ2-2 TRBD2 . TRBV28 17 TGTGCCAGCGGTTTAACTCTAGCGGGATCGAACACCGGGGAGCTGTTTTTT CASGLTLAGSNTGELFF
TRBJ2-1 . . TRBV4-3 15 TGCGCCAGCAGCCAAGATCAGGGTTCCTACAATGAGCAGTTCTTC CASSQDQGSYNEQFF
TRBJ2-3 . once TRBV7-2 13 TGTGCCAGCAGCTTAAATAGTGCAGATACGCAGTATTTT CASSLNSADTQYF
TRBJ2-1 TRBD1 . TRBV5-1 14 TGCGCCAGCAGCTTGGGGACAGGGTTGGACGAGCAGTTCTTC CASSLGTGLDEQFF
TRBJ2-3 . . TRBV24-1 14 TGTGCCACCAGTGACTATCTAAGCGCAGATACGCAGTATTTT CATSDYLSADTQYF
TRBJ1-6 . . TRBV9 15 TGTGCCAGCAGCCCCCAACAAGACAAACATTCACCCCTCCACTTT CASSPQQDKHSPLHF
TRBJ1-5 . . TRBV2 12 TGTGCCAGCAGTGTTCTGAATCAGCCCCAGCATTTT CASSVLNQPQHF
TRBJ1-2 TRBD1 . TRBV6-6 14 TGTGCCAGCAGGCGACAGGGGGTTAACTATGGCTACACCTTC CASRRQGVNYGYTF
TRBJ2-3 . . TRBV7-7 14 TGTGCCAGCAGCTTAGCAGGGGCGACAGATACGCAGTATTTT CASSLAGATDTQYF
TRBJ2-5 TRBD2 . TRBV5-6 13 TGTGCCAGCAGCGTAGCTAGCGGAGAGACCCAGTACTTC CASSVASGETQYF
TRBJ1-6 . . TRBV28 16 TGTGCCAGCAGTTTTGGTAGTGGCTCCTATAATTCACCCCTCCACTTT CASSFGSGSYNSPLHF
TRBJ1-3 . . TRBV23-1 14 TGCGCCAGCAGTCGGGTGGCCAGGGCGAACACCATATATTTT CASSRVARANTIYF
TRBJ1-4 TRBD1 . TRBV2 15 TGTGCCAGCAGACCGGGACAGGGGCCGAATGAAAAACTGTTTTTT CASRPGQGPNEKLFF
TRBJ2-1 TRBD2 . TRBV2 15 TGTGCCAGCAGCCCCGGGACTAGCTCCTACAATGAGCAGTTCTTC CASSPGTSSYNEQFF
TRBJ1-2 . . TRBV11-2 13 TGTGCCAGCAGCTTAGGACAGCGCTATGGCTACACCTTC CASSLGQRYGYTF
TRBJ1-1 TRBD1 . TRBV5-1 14 TGCGCCAGCAGCGGACAGGGGGGGAACACTGAAGCTTTCTTT CASSGQGGNTEAFF
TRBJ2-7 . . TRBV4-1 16 TGCGCCAGCAGCCAAGAACGTTCAGGGTATTCCTACGAGCAGTACTTC CASSQERSGYSYEQYF
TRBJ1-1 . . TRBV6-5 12 TGTGCCACAAGGGACTGGGACACTGAAGCTTTCTTT CATRDWDTEAFF
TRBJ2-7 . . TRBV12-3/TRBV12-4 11 TGTGCCAGCATGGATGGGGGCAAGCAGTACTTC CASMDGGKQYF
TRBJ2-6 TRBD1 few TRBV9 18 TGTGCCAGCAGCACACCGACAGGGACAGGGTCTGGGGCCAACGTCCTGACTTTC CASSTPTGTGSGANVLTF
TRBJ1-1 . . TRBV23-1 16 TGCGCCAGCAGTCAATCTACAGAGAAGCTGAACACTGAAGCTTTCTTT CASSQSTEKLNTEAFF
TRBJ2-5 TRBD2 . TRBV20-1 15 TGCAGTGCTAGTTTGGTAGCGGGGGGGAAAGAGACCCAGTACTTC CSASLVAGGKETQYF
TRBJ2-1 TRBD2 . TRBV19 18 TGTGCCAGTAGTATCCGACAGTCACTAGCGGGAGGGCCCTATGAGCAGTTCTTC CASSIRQSLAGGPYEQFF
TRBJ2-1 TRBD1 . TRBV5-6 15 TGTGCCAGCAGCTTGGACAGGGGGTTTTACAATGAGCAGTTCTTC CASSLDRGFYNEQFF
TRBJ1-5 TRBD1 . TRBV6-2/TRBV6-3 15 TGTGCCAGCAGCACCGACAGGGGCGGTTATCAGCCCCAGCATTTT CASSTDRGGYQPQHF
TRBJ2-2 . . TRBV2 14 TGTGCCAGCAGTCTTTTAGAGAACACCGGGGAGCTGTTTTTT CASSLLENTGELFF
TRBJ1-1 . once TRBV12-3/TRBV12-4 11 TGTGCCAGCAGTCCACAATTTGAAGCTTTCTTT CASSPQFEAFF
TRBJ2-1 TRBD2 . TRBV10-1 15 TGCGCCAGCAGTGAGCGGGAGGGCCTCGGGAATGAGCAGTTCTTC CASSEREGLGNEQFF
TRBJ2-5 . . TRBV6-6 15 TGTGCCAGCAGAACGGCGGGAAGGACGAGGGAGACCCAGTACTTC CASRTAGRTRETQYF
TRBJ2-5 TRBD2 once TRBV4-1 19 TGCGCCAGCAGCCAAGTTTTGGGACTAGCGGATCCTCATACGGGGACCCAGTACTTC CASSQVLGLADPHTGTQYF
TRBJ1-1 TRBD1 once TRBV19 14 TGTGCCAGCACTGTACAGGGGCGCCCAACGACAGCTTTCTTT CASTVQGRPTTAFF
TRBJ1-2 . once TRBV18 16 TGTGCCAGCTCACCAGAGATTTCCGGACAGCCCTATGGCTACACCTTC CASSPEISGQPYGYTF